This TCR beta chain stems from a study of shared clonotypes between healthy human individuals. Study-wide findings and caveats: Generation probabilities of non-shared clonotypes were lower (relative to those shared by all four donors). Between a few donors, naive CD4 clonotypes were shared at a level of about 5%.

Only a few counts were recorded for this clone. Its antigen is undetermined. Donors, healthy HIV-negative adults, lacked recent acute infections or vaccinations. The input for sorted-subset replicate PCRs was approximately 210 ng DNA, tens of thousands of T cell genomes. Profiled with immunoSEQ multiplex PCR; TCRdb holds only in-frame clones, not every one. Of nearly 1 million clones listed, less than 85% are singletons. The CDR3 is 15 residues long. The germline V gene has CDR1 LNHDA and CDR2 SQIVND (reference sequence). Trimming pared 3 bases from V and 1 base from J, leaving 11 bases between. This rearrangement joins TRBV19 to TRBJ2-3, with D possibly being TRBD1 (5 bases). This TCR was recovered from a man younger than 30 in good health. Sequenced: memory CD4+ T cells sorted from blood. The subset: CD45RA-negative fraction. In nucleotides, the CDR3 is TGTGCCAGTAGTATGGGGCCCGGACGCACAGATACGCAGTATTTT. It codes for CASSMGPGRTDTQYF.